The 19 T cell receptor beta chains below all came from one sample that was sequenced in a study of identical twins. TCRdb processed the 5' RACE reads anew with MiXCR; each CDR3 protein has one entry. The top ten clones hold more than 6% of a sample with about 340,000 distinct CDR3 sequences, 9% to 15% of them seen once. This sample was also put to use in a study of yellow fever vaccine responses in identical twins.

Sequencing input: CD8+ T cells sorted from blood. The receptors stem from a woman between 18 and 30 years old in good health.

J is TRBJ2-1 and V is TRBV6-1; 9 bases are shared with TRBD2. Losses at the gene ends were 7 bases for V and 5 bases for J; bases not matched to a gene: 9. Germline CDR1 MNHNS, CDR2 SASEGT. The CDR3 runs to 15 residues. The CDR3 DNA is TGTGCCAGCAACAAAGGGGCGGGGGGGGACAATGAGCAGTTCTTC. It is translated as CASNKGAGGDNEQFF.

This clonotype appeared many times. The V gene is TRBV24-1, the J gene TRBJ2-2; TRBD1 is a possible D gene (6 bases). The germline V and J ends were trimmed by 4 bases and 1 base, with 12 bases remaining between them. This CDR3 spans 16 amino acids. Germline V gene lookup returns CDR1 KGHDR and CDR2 SFDVKD. CDR3 coding DNA: TGTGCCACCAGTGACGCCGGGACAATGAACACCGGGGAGCTGTTTTTT. Translated, it gives CATSDAGTMNTGELFF.

In its sample, this clonotype was seen a few times. The DNA for the CDR3 is TGTGCCAGCAGTTTAACTAGCGGGTTAAACAATGAGCAGTTCTTC. Encoded protein: CASSLTSGLNNEQFF. The chain employs TRBV11-1 and TRBJ2-1, with TRBD2 identical over 9 bases. The germline V gene has CDR1 SGHAT and CDR2 FQDESV (reference sequence). Trimming at V came to 6 bases and at J to 5 bases, leaving 8 bases not matched to a gene. There are 15 residues in the CDR3.

This clonotype appeared a few times. The rearrangement links TRBV7-8 to TRBJ2-6; a weak D match, TRBD1 (6 bases). The V gene lost 5 bases and the J gene lost 0 bases, with 14 bases spanning the gap. The CDR3 runs 17 residues. The germline V gene encodes CDR1 SGHVS and CDR2 FQNEAQ. The CDR3 loop is CASSRQVYHSGANVLTF. The CDR3 bases are TGTGCCAGCAGCCGACAGGTGTATCACTCTGGGGCCAACGTCCTGACTTTC. Full variable domain (outside the CDR3, taken from reference TRBV7-8 and TRBJ2-6): GAGVSQSPRYKVAKRGQDVALRCDPISGHVSLFWYQQALGQGPEFLTYFQNEAQLDKSGLPSDRFFAERPEGSVSTLKIQRTQQEDSAVYLCASSRQVYHSGANVLTFGAGSRLTVL.

The sample holds a few counts of this clonotype. The chain joins TRBV27 to TRBJ1-1, with D possibly TRBD1 on 5 matching bases. The CDR3 has 14 amino acids. CDR1 MNHEY and CDR2 SMNVEV come from the germline V gene (reference sequence). Trimming shortened V by 6 bases and J by 1 base, and 12 bases separated the two germline ends. The CDR3 coding sequence is TGTGCCAGCAGCTTGGACAAGCCGAACACTGAAGCTTTCTTT. It yields the protein CASSLDKPNTEAFF.

This chain uses TRBV12-3 or TRBV12-4 with TRBJ2-5; D possibly corresponds to TRBD2 (5 bases). The CDR3 runs to 16 residues. Trimming cost V 2 bases and J 3 bases, with 16 bases left between them. This CDR3 is CASSLSPSPGKETQYF. The CDR3 DNA follows: TGTGCCAGCAGTTTATCCCCCTCCCCCGGGAAAGAGACCCAGTACTTC.

The CDR3 bases are TGTGCCAGCAGTCTGCCCGGGAGGAACACTGAAGCTTTCTTT. It specifies CASSLPGRNTEAFF. The gene calls are TRBV6-5 and TRBJ1-1; D remains unclear. This CDR3 contains 14 residues. CDR1 and CDR2 from the germline V gene are MNHEY and SVGAGI. Trimming removed 5 bases from V and 1 base from J, with 11 bases in between.

A few counts support this clonotype. The chain carries TRBV29-1 and TRBJ2-1, with 8 bases that match TRBD2. V trimming: 3 bases; J trimming: 7 bases; junction bases outside the gene matches: 11. Germline lookup yields CDR1 SQVTM and CDR2 ANQGSEA. The CDR3 length is 15 residues. CDR3 sequence reads: CSVEYREGLLNEQFF. The CDR3 nucleotides read TGCAGCGTTGAGTACCGGGAGGGCCTGTTGAATGAGCAGTTCTTC.

The chain joins TRBV4-1 to TRBJ2-7; TRBD1 agrees at 10 bases. Per the germline V gene, CDR1 is MGHRA and CDR2 is YSYEKL. Trimming removed 2 bases from V and 4 bases from J; junction bases left unmatched: 11. The CDR3 length is 17 residues. The CDR3 protein is CASSQFPPGQGIYEQYF. Written as DNA, the CDR3 is TGCGCCAGCAGCCAATTCCCTCCGGGACAGGGGATTTACGAGCAGTACTTC.

The chain carries TRBV3-1 and TRBJ1-5; weak D call: TRBD1 (5 bases). The V gene lost 3 bases and the J gene lost 1 base, with 13 bases spanning the gap. Germline CDR1 is LGHDT and CDR2 is YNNKEL (reference sequence). The CDR3 contains 16 residues. CDR3 sequence reads: CASSHGLRQSNQPQHF. CDR3 DNA sequence: TGTGCCAGCAGCCATGGGCTGAGACAGAGCAATCAGCCCCAGCATTTT.

There are a few counts of this clonotype. V gene TRBV13 combines with J gene TRBJ2-7, with D maybe TRBD2 (8 bases). This CDR3 spans 15 amino acids. Looked up from germline, CDR1 is PRHDT and CDR2 is FYEKMQ (reference sequence). Trimming took off 5 bases at V and 2 bases at J, with 16 bases between the two ends. CDR3 residues: CASSNGGDRPYEQYF. CDR3 DNA: TGTGCCAGCAGCAACGGGGGGGACAGACCCTACGAGCAGTACTTC.

The chain has TRBV10-2 and TRBJ2-7; TRBD1 matches 7 bases. Trimming cost V 6 bases and J 1 base; bases outside gene matches: 6. This CDR3 has 14 amino acids. Germline V CDR1 and CDR2: WSHSY, SAAADI. CDR3 residues: CASRGDSPSYEQYV. CDR3 sequence (DNA): TGCGCCAGCAGGGGGGACAGCCCATCCTACGAGCAGTACGTC.

This clonotype showed up just a few times. V gene TRBV28 combines with J gene TRBJ2-1; D gene ambiguous. Germline assignment: CDR1 MDHEN and CDR2 SYDVKM. V gave up 5 bases and J gave up 6 bases, with 11 bases separating them. This CDR3 spans 13 amino acids. The CDR3 spells CASSPSRLNEQFF. CDR3 nucleotide sequence: TGTGCCAGCAGTCCCTCCCGGCTCAATGAGCAGTTCTTC.

This clonotype was found many times. The V gene is TRBV29-1, the J gene TRBJ2-1; TRBD1 matches at 10 bases. CDR1 is SQVTM and CDR2 is ANQGSEA in the germline V gene. The J segment lost 6 bases and the V segment lost 5 bases, leaving 4 bases of the junction unmatched. The CDR3 is made up of 13 amino acids. In nucleotides, the CDR3 is TGCAGCGTTCCCGGGACAGGGGCCAATGAGCAGTTCTTC. As protein: CSVPGTGANEQFF.

The genes are TRBV20-1 and TRBJ2-2; 8 nucleotides align to TRBD1. Germline CDR1 reads DFQATT; CDR2 reads SNEGSKA (reference sequence). The CDR3 extends over 16 amino acids. The V gene end was trimmed by 2 bases and the J gene end by 7 bases; junction bases not matched to a gene: 12. The CDR3 reads CSARRPRAGGYGELFF. CDR3 coding DNA: TGCAGTGCTAGACGCCCTCGGGCAGGGGGCTACGGGGAGCTGTTTTTT.

This clonotype was observed at least ten times. The CDR3 region is CASSLAGAPDELFF. The CDR3 coding sequence is TGCGCCAGCAGCCTAGCGGGAGCGCCCGACGAGCTGTTTTTT. The chain links TRBV5-1 to TRBJ2-2; 10 bases are a match to TRBD2. Germline V lookup: CDR1 SGHRS, CDR2 YFSETQ. V trimming: 4 bases; J trimming: 11 bases; junction bases outside the gene matches: 8. The CDR3 length is 14 residues.

In its sample, this clonotype was seen a few times. V is TRBV28 and J is TRBJ2-3; 10 nucleotides match TRBD2. The junction had 4 bases not matched to a gene; V was cut back by 5 bases and J by 5 bases. The CDR3 loop spans 14 amino acids. Germline-derived CDR1 and CDR2 are MDHEN and SYDVKM. The CDR3, as DNA: TGTGCCAGCAGTCTAGCGGGAGTGATAGATACGCAGTATTTT. Its protein product is CASSLAGVIDTQYF.

V is TRBV7-9 and J is TRBJ2-7, with D possibly TRBD2 on 5 matching bases. The V gene lost 5 bases and the J gene lost 0 bases, with 17 bases spanning the gap. The CDR3 has 16 amino acids. The germline V gene has CDR1 SEHNR and CDR2 FQNEAQ (reference sequence). CDR3 loop: CASSPIPIGGSYEQYV. DNA of the CDR3: TGTGCCAGCAGCCCTATCCCAATTGGAGGCTCCTACGAGCAGTACGTC.

The chain uses TRBV20-1 and TRBJ1-1; perhaps TRBD1 as D (5 bases). CDR1 and CDR2 (germline): DFQATT, SNEGSKA (reference sequence). The CDR3 runs to 15 residues. V dropped 0 bases and J dropped 5 bases, with 16 bases sitting between them. CDR3 sequence reads: CSARDPGRDWTEAFF. CDR3 DNA: TGCAGTGCTAGAGACCCCGGCAGGGATTGGACTGAAGCTTTCTTT.